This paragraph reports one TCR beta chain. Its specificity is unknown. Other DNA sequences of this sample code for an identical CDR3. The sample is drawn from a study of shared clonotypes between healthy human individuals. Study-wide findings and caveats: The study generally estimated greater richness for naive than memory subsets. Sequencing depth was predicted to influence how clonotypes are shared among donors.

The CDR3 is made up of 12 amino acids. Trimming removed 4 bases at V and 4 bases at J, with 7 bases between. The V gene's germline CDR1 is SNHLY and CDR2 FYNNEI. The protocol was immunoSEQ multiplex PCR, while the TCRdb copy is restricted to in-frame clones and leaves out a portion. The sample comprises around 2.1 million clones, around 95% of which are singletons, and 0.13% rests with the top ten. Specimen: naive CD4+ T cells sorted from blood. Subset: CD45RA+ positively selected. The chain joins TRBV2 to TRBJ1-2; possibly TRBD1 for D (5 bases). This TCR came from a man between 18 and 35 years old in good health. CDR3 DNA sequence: TGTGCCAGCAGTGGCGACAGCTATGGCTACACCTTC. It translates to CASSGDSYGYTF.